The 4 T cell receptor beta chains in this list originate from one sample, sequenced in a study of blood T cell repertoires in COVID-19. Profiling relied on immunoSEQ multiplex PCR, and the TCRdb table lists in-frame clones only, not all of them. The sample consists of about 100,000 clones, about 91% of them appearing once. The sample was peripheral blood. These receptor sequences come from a man aged 18-30 years with acute or convalescent COVID-19.

This CDR3 reads CASSLGAGTGYYEQYF. DNA for the CDR3: TGTGCCAGCAGCTTAGGAGCCGGGACAGGGTACTACGAGCAGTACTTC. The rearrangement joins TRBV7-9 to TRBJ2-7; 9 nucleotides agree with TRBD1. The J segment lost 3 bases and the V segment lost 1 base, leaving 7 bases of the junction unmatched. This CDR3 is built from 16 residues. In germline, CDR1 is SEHNR, CDR2 FQNEAQ (reference sequence). The variable domain in full, completed from reference TRBV7-9 and TRBJ2-7, reads DTGVSQNPRHKITKRGQNVTFRCDPISEHNRLYWYRQTLGQGPEFLTYFQNEAQLEKSRLLSDRFSAERPKGSFSTLEIQRTEQGDSAMYLCASSLGAGTGYYEQYFGPGTRLTVT.

V usage is TRBV25-1 and J usage is TRBJ2-4; D is perhaps TRBD1 (5 bases). Germline CDR1 and CDR2: MGHDK and SYGVNS. Trimming shortened V by 5 bases and J by 8 bases, and 16 bases separated the two germline ends. This CDR3 contains 14 residues. This CDR3 is CASSSHSGRDIQYF. CDR3 sequence (DNA): TGTGCCAGCAGTTCTCACTCGGGCAGGGACATTCAGTACTTC.

The chain has TRBV2 and TRBJ1-5; a possible D gene is TRBD1 (5 bases). This CDR3 spans 13 amino acids. The germline V and J ends were trimmed by 7 bases and 7 bases, with 14 bases remaining between them. Germline CDR1 and CDR2: SNHLY and FYNNEI. The CDR3 coding sequence is TGTGCCAGCACGGAAGGGGCAGAACAGCCCCAGCATTTT. Its translation: CASTEGAEQPQHF.

The V gene is TRBV19, the J gene TRBJ2-3, with D maybe TRBD2 (6 bases). This CDR3 comprises 15 residues. Per the germline V gene, CDR1 is LNHDA and CDR2 is SQIVND (reference sequence). The ends were cut back, 4 bases at V and 5 bases at J, with 16 bases in the middle. The CDR3 loop reads CASSTGLGGEDTQYF. CDR3 nucleotide sequence: TGTGCCAGTAGTACGGGACTGGGTGGGGAAGATACGCAGTATTTT. The entire variable domain, with the rest obtained from reference TRBV19 and TRBJ2-3, is as follows: DGGITQSPKYLFRKEGQNVTLSCEQNLNHDAMYWYRQDPGQGLRLIYYSQIVNDFQKGDIAEGYSVSREKKESFPLTVTSAQKNPTAFYLCASSTGLGGEDTQYFGPGTRLTVL.